This TCR beta chain appears in the sequencing data of a study of cytomegalovirus exposure and HLA in healthy donors. The table came from immunoSEQ multiplex PCR; TCRdb's copy has only in-frame clones and leaves some out. The repertoire holds about 57,000 clones, with roughly 93% as singletons. This clone was observed a single time. Its target is unknown. General observations from the study: The classifier reportedly diagnosed cytomegalovirus status with high sensitivity and specificity. The study recorded 150 to 200 TCR beta chains that were cytomegalovirus-associated.

This CDR3 has 13 amino acids. Trimming pared 5 bases from V and 4 bases from J, leaving 10 bases between. CDR1 and CDR2 from the germline V gene are SGHAT and FQNNGV. The specimen sequenced was PBMCs. This receptor was identified in a young woman in good health and CMV-seronegative. This sequence joins TRBV11-2 and TRBJ2-3; possible D gene TRBD1, 5 bases. The CDR3 DNA sequence: TGTGCCAGCAGCCTGAGCAGGGCAGATACGCAGTATTTT. This codes for CASSLSRADTQYF.